The clone carrying this T cell receptor beta chain was seen repeatedly, ten times or more. Antigen specificity is unknown. The data were taken from a study of human T cells and chemical hapten exposure. The authors' total RNA extraction used unfractionated whole blood. Study conclusions and caveats: Sensitizing with DPC caused no change in TCRs above 1 in 1000 frequency.

The CDR3 sequence is 14 residues long. V was clipped by 6 bases and J by 4 bases; unmatched bases: 4. The V gene's germline CDR1 is LGHNA and CDR2 YSLEER. As the library was built, unique molecular identifiers were attached to individual cDNA molecules. Original processing notes: A per-sample median of around 88,000 TCRs was observed, with counts ranging from 23,224 to 690,600. TCRdb processed the 5' RACE reads anew with MiXCR; each CDR3 protein has one entry. The V and J calls and clone size come from TCRdb's table, not from the authors' own analysis. The table records 150,000 or so distinct CDR3 sequences, 3.5% to 5% of them present only once.

The rearrangement joins TRBV4-3 to TRBJ2-3; 10 positions agree with TRBD2. The TCR originated in a female donor in good health. CDR3 loop: CASRRLAGPDTQYF. The CDR3 nucleotides are TGCGCCAGCAGGAGACTAGCGGGCCCAGATACGCAGTATTTT.